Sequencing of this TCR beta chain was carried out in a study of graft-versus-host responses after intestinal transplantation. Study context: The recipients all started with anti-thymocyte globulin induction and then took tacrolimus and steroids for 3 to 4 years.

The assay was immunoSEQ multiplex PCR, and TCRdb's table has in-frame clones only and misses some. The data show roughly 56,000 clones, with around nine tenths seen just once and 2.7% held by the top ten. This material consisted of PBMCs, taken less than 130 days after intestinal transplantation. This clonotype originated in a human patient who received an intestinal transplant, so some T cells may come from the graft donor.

CDR3 protein: CASSQDEGQGYYGYTF. DNA for the CDR3: TGTGCCAGCAGCCAAGATGAGGGACAGGGTTACTATGGCTACACCTTC. J is TRBJ1-2 and V is TRBV14; TRBD1 matches at 9 bases. The CDR3 consists of 16 residues. Germline lookup yields CDR1 SGHDN and CDR2 FVKESK. Trimming removed 0 bases from V and 3 bases from J; junction bases left unmatched: 5.